Following are 5 T cell receptor beta chains from one sample sequenced in a study of blood T cell repertoires in COVID-19. TCRdb keeps only in-frame clones here, not all; method: immunoSEQ multiplex PCR. Among approximately 170,000 clones listed, 84% were seen once. The sample consisted of peripheral blood. These receptors originate from a man aged 35 to 55 who had recovered from COVID-19.

V gene TRBV6-5 combines with J gene TRBJ2-1; 7 nucleotides align to TRBD1. This CDR3 region has 15 residues. Germline loops: CDR1 MNHEY, CDR2 SVGAGI. V shed 0 bases, J shed 6 bases, and the junction held 5 bases outside the gene matches. CDR3 sequence (DNA): TGTGCCAGCAGTTACTCGATACAGGGGACCAATGAGCAGTTCTTC. It is translated as CASSYSIQGTNEQFF.

V and J are TRBV20-1 and TRBJ1-6, with D perhaps TRBD1 (5 bases). Trimming stripped 3 bases from V and 10 bases from J, with 13 bases between. This CDR3 region has 13 residues. CDR1 and CDR2 from the germline V gene are DFQATT and SNEGSKA (reference sequence). CDR3 in DNA: TGCAGTGCTAGTAGGACAAGTAGCTCACCCCTCCACTTT. This sequence encodes CSASRTSSSPLHF.

This clone came up once. The CDR3 sequence: CAISEPEKGTGEQYF. CDR3 DNA sequence: TGTGCCATCAGTGAACCAGAGAAGGGCACAGGGGAGCAGTACTTC. The chain employs TRBV10-3 and TRBJ2-7; D perhaps matches TRBD1 (6 bases). CDR1 and CDR2 (germline): ENHRY, SYGVKD. This CDR3 spans 15 amino acids. Trimming cost V 3 bases and J 7 bases, with 19 bases left between them.

The rearrangement joins TRBV30 to TRBJ2-1; 7 bases agree with TRBD2. With V trimmed by 4 bases and J by 5 bases, 11 bases remained unmatched. This CDR3 has 15 residues. Germline assignment: CDR1 GTSNPN and CDR2 SVGIG (reference sequence). The CDR3 nucleotides read TGTGCCTGGAAGCCTCAGCGGGGCCTCCACAATGAGCAGTTCTTC. This gives the protein CAWKPQRGLHNEQFF. Variable domain in full (rest from reference TRBV30 and TRBJ2-1): SQTIHQWPATLVQPVGSPLSLECTVEGTSNPNLYWYRQAAGRGLQLLFYSVGIGQISSEVPQNLSASRPQDRQFILSSKKLLLSDSGFYLCAWKPQRGLHNEQFFGPGTRLTVL.

The chain uses TRBV29-1 and TRBJ1-2; no clear D. This CDR3 is built from 11 residues. CDR1 is SQVTM and CDR2 is ANQGSEA in the germline V gene. The V and J ends lost 7 bases and 4 bases respectively, with 10 bases between them. CDR3 bases: TGCAGCGCGAACGCTATCTATGGCTACACCTTC. It encodes CSANAIYGYTF.